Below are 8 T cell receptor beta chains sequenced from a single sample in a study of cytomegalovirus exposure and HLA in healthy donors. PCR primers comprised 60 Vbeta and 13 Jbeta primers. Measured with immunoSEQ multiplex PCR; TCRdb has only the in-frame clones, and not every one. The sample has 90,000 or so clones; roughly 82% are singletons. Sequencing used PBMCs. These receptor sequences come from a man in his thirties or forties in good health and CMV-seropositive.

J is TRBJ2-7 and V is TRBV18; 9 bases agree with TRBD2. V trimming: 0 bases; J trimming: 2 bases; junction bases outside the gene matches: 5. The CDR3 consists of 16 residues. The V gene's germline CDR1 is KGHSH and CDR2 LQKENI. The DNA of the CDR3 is TGTGCCAGCTCACCACCCGGCCTAGCGGGGACCTACGAGCAGTACTTC. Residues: CASSPPGLAGTYEQYF.

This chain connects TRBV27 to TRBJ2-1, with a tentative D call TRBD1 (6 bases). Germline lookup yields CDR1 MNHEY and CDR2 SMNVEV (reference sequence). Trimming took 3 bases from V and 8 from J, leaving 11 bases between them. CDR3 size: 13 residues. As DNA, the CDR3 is TGTGCCAGCAGTTTCCAGGGGATGGATGAGCAGTTCTTC. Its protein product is CASSFQGMDEQFF.

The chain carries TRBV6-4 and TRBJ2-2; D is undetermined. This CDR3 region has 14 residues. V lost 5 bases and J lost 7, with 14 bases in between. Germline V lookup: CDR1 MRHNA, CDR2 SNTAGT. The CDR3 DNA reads TGTGCCAGCAGTAAGGAGTCGGGTGTCGGGGAGCTGTTTTTT. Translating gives CASSKESGVGELFF.

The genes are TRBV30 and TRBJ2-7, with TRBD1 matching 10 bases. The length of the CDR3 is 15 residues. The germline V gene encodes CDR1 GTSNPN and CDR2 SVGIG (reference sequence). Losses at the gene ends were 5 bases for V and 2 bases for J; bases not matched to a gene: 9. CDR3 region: CAWAWDRGMTYEQYF. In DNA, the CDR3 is TGTGCCTGGGCGTGGGACAGGGGAATGACCTACGAGCAGTACTTC.

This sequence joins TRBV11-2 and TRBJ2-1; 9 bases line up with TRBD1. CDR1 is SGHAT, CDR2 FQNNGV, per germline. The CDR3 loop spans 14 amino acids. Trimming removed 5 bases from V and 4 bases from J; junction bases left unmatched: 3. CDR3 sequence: CASSEGQGYNEQFF. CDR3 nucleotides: TGTGCCAGCAGCGAGGGACAGGGATACAATGAGCAGTTCTTC.

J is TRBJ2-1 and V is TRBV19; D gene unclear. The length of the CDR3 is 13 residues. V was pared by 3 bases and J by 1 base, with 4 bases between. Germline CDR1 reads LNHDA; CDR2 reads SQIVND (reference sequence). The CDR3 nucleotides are TGTGCCAGTAGTATCGGGTCCTACAATGAGCAGTTCTTC. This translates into CASSIGSYNEQFF.

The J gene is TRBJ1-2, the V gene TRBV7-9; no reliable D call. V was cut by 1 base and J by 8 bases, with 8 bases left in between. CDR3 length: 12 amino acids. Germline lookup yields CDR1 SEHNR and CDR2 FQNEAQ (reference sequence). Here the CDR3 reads CASSLGARGYTF. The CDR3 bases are TGTGCCAGCAGCTTAGGTGCTAGGGGCTACACCTTC. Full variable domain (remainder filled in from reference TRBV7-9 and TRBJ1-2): DTGVSQNPRHKITKRGQNVTFRCDPISEHNRLYWYRQTLGQGPEFLTYFQNEAQLEKSRLLSDRFSAERPKGSFSTLEIQRTEQGDSAMYLCASSLGARGYTFGSGTRLTVV.

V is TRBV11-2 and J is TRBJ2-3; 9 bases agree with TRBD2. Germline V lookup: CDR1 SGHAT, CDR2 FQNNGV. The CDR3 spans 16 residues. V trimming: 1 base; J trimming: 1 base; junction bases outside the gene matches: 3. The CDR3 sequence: CASSLVAGGGTDTQYF. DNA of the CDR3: TGTGCCAGCAGCTTAGTGGCGGGAGGGGGCACAGATACGCAGTATTTT.